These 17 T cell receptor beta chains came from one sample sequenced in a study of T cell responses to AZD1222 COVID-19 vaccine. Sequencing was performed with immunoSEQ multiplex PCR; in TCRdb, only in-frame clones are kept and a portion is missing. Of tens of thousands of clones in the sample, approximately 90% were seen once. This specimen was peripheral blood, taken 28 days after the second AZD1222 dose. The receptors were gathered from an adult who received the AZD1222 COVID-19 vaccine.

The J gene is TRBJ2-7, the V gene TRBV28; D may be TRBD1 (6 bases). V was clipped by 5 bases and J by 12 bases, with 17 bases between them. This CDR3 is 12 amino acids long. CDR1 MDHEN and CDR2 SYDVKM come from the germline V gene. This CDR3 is CASSPVGAQLYF. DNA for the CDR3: TGTGCCAGCAGTCCAGTGGGGGCGCAACTGTACTTC.

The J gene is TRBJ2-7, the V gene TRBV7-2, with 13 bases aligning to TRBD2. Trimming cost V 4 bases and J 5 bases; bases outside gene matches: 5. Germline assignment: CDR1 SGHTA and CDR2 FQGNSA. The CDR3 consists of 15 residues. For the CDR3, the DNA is TGTGCCAGCAGCTCAAGACTAGCGGGAGGCAACGAGCAGTACTTC. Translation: CASSSRLAGGNEQYF.

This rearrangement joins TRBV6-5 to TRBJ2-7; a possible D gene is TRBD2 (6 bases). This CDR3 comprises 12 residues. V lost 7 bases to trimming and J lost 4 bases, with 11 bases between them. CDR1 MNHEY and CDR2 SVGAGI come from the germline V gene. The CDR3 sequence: CASTGVGYEQYF. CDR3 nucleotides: TGTGCCAGCACGGGAGTTGGGTACGAGCAGTACTTC.

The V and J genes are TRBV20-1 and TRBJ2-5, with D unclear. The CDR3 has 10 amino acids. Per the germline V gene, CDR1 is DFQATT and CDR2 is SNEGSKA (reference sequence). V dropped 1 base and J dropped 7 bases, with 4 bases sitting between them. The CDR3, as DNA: TGCAGTGCTAGAGTGGGGACCCAGTACTTC. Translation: CSARVGTQYF.

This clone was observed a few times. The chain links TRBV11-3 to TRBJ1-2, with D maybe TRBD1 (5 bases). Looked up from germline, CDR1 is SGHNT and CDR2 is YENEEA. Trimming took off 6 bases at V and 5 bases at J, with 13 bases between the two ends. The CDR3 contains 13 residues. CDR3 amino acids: CASSPMTDYGYTF. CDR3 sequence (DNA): TGTGCCAGCAGTCCGATGACAGATTATGGCTACACCTTC.

The CDR3 region is CASRNSGQGRSGYTF. Here the CDR3 DNA reads TGTGCCAGCAGAAACTCGGGACAGGGTAGAAGTGGCTACACCTTC. The rearrangement links TRBV28 to TRBJ1-2; 9 bases map to TRBD1. This CDR3 has 15 residues. Germline trimming cut 6 bases from V and 7 bases from J; bases unmatched to any gene: 12. Germline assignment: CDR1 MDHEN and CDR2 SYDVKM.

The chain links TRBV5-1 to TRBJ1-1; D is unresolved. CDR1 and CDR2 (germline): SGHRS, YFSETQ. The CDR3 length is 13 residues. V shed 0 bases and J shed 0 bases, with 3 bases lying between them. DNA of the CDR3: TGCGCCAGCAGCTTGGGACTGAACACTGAAGCTTTCTTT. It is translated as CASSLGLNTEAFF.

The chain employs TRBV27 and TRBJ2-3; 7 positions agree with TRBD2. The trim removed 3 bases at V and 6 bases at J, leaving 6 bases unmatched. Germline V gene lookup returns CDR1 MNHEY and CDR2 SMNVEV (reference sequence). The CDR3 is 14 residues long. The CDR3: CASSLGGDGDTQYF. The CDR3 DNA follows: TGTGCCAGCAGTTTGGGAGGGGATGGGGATACGCAGTATTTT.

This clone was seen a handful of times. The CDR3 nucleotides read TGCGCCAGCTCAGGACAGGGCACAGATACGCAGTATTTT. It yields the protein CASSGQGTDTQYF. The rearrangement links TRBV5-1 to TRBJ2-3; 7 bases match TRBD1. The CDR3 is made up of 13 amino acids. Germline CDR1 reads SGHRS; CDR2 reads YFSETQ. After removal of 7 bases from V and 1 base from J, the junction contained 3 bases not matched to a gene.

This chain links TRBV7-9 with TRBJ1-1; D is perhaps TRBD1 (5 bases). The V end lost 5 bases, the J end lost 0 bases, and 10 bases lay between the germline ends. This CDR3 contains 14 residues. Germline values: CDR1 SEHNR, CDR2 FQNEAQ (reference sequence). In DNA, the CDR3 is TGTGCCAGCAGCCAAGGGGAGTTGAACACTGAAGCTTTCTTT. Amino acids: CASSQGELNTEAFF. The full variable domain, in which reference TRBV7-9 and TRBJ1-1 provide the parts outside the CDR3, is DTGVSQNPRHKITKRGQNVTFRCDPISEHNRLYWYRQTLGQGPEFLTYFQNEAQLEKSRLLSDRFSAERPKGSFSTLEIQRTEQGDSAMYLCASSQGELNTEAFFGQGTRLTVV.

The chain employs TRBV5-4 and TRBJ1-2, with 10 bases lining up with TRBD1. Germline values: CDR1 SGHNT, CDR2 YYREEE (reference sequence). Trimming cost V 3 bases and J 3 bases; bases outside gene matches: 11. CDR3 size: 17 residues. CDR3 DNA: TGTGCCAGCAGCTCCTTAGACAGGGGGCATGCGGACTATGGCTACACCTTC. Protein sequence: CASSSLDRGHADYGYTF.

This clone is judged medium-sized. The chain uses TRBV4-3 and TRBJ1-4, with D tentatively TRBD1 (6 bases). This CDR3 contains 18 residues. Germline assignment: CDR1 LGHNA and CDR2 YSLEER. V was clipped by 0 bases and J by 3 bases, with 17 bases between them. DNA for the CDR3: TGCGCCAGCAGCCAAGATTTGGGGGGCGTTTCGCCTAATGAAAAACTGTTTTTT. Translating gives CASSQDLGGVSPNEKLFF.

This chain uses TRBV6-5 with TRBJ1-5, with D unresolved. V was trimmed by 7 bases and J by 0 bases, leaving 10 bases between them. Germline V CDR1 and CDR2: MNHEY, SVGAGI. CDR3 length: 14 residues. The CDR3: CASKAGYSNQPQHF. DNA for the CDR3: TGTGCCAGCAAAGCGGGCTATAGCAATCAGCCCCAGCATTTT.

Written as DNA, the CDR3 is TGCGCCAGCAGCTTGGGTCTCAGGGCCGAGCAGTTCTTC. As protein: CASSLGLRAEQFF. V usage is TRBV5-1 and J usage is TRBJ2-1, with D tentatively TRBD1 (5 bases). Germline CDR1 reads SGHRS; CDR2 reads YFSETQ. This CDR3 is built from 13 residues. Trimming took off 0 bases at V and 10 bases at J, with 11 bases between the two ends.

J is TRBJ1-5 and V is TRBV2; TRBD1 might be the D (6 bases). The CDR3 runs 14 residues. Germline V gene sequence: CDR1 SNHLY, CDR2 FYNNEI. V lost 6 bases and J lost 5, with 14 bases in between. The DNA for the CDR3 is TGTGCCAGCAGGGGGCGGGACACCTATCAGCCCCAGCATTTT. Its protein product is CASRGRDTYQPQHF.

CDR3 in amino acids: CASSQAGTETGELFF. CDR3 nucleotide sequence: TGTGCCAGCAGCCAAGCCGGGACAGAGACCGGGGAGCTGTTTTTT. The genes are TRBV4-2 and TRBJ2-2; TRBD1 agrees at 7 bases. Germline V lookup: CDR1 LGHNA, CDR2 YNFKEQ. The V and J ends lost 1 base and 5 bases, in that order; junction bases with no gene match: 4. The length of the CDR3 is 15 residues.

CDR3 nucleotides: TGTGCCATCAGTCCGACTAGTACCAACAATGAGCAGTTCTTC. It codes for CAISPTSTNNEQFF. The V and J genes are TRBV10-3 and TRBJ2-1; perhaps TRBD2 as D (6 bases). V was cut by 5 bases and J by 5 bases, with 13 bases left in between. Germline CDR1 and CDR2: ENHRY and SYGVKD. This CDR3 is built from 14 residues.